Below are 26 T cell receptor beta chains sequenced from a single sample in a study of blood T cells in healthy people across ages. Using a J-beta primer mix together with a sample-barcoded 5' primer, a second PCR was run for roughly 7 to 12 cycles. TCRdb itself ran the 5' RACE reads through MiXCR, one entry per CDR3 protein. In the table there are some 930,000 distinct CDR3 sequences, just under 30% of which are singletons. This sample also belongs to another study, concerning T cells of mothers and their children.

Sequencing used blood. The receptors shown here come from a woman in her 40s in good health.

The genes are TRBV6-7 and TRBJ2-1; D is undetermined. TRBV6-7 qualifies as an ORF whose function is uncertain. The CDR3 is 13 amino acids. The germline V and J ends were trimmed by 0 bases and 10 bases, with 10 bases remaining between them. CDR3 sequence (DNA): TGTGCCAGCAGTTACTCAGGGTCCTACGAGCAGTTCTTC. Amino acid sequence: CASSYSGSYEQFF.

In regard to this clonotype: A read error may account for a junction end that differs from germline. CDR3 DNA sequence: TGTGCCAGTAGCTTCGGCGACAGGAGAAATCAGCCCCAGCATTTT. Translating it yields CASSFGDRRNQPQHF. The J gene is TRBJ1-5, the V gene TRBV7-2; maybe TRBD1 (6 bases). The CDR3 extends over 15 amino acids. Germline assignment: CDR1 SGHTA and CDR2 FQGNSA. Drawing the rest from reference TRBV7-2 and TRBJ1-5, the complete variable domain is GAGVSQSPSNKVTEKGKDVELRCDPISGHTALYWYRQSLGQGLEFLIYFQGNSAPDKSGLPSDRFSAERTGGSVSTLTIQRTQQEDSAVYLCASSFGDRRNQPQHFGDGTRLSIL.

This clonotype was picked up a small number of times. The chain couples TRBV12-3 or TRBV12-4 to TRBJ1-1; D remains ambiguous. The length of the CDR3 is 15 residues. V lost 4 bases to trimming and J lost 5 bases, with 17 bases between them. The CDR3 protein is CASSSTKGRATEAFF. For the CDR3, the DNA is TGTGCCAGCAGTTCCACGAAAGGAAGGGCGACTGAAGCTTTCTTT.

This clonotype was picked up a small number of times. This rearrangement joins TRBV6-5 to TRBJ2-7; no clear D. The germline CDR1 and CDR2 sequences are MNHEY and SVGAGI. This CDR3 spans 13 amino acids. V lost 8 bases and J lost 1, with 12 bases in between. The CDR3 loop reads CASHRSGSYEQYF. The CDR3 DNA reads as TGTGCCAGCCACCGGTCAGGTTCCTACGAGCAGTACTTC.

The chain uses TRBV28 and TRBJ2-3; weak D call: TRBD2 (6 bases). V was pared by 2 bases and J by 0 bases, with 9 bases between. CDR1 is MDHEN, CDR2 SYDVKM, per germline. The CDR3 length is 15 residues. The CDR3 region is CASSLGGDSTDTQYF. The CDR3 coding sequence is TGTGCCAGCAGTTTAGGCGGGGACAGCACAGATACGCAGTATTTT.

Notes on this clonotype: Without the conserved terminal phenylalanine or tryptophan, this CDR3 likely stems from a read error. The chain has TRBV5-6 and TRBJ2-1; maybe TRBD2 (5 bases). V lost 4 bases and J 2 bases, leaving 13 bases between the germline ends. The CDR3 loop spans 15 amino acids. Germline V gene sequence: CDR1 SGHDT, CDR2 YYEEEE. The CDR3 spells CASSPLPEAYNEQFC. The CDR3 region has the DNA TGTGCCAGCAGCCCCCTTCCGGAGGCCTACAATGAGCAGTTCTGC.

The table lists this clonotype with many counts. The rearrangement joins TRBV4-2 to TRBJ2-1; 7 bases are shared with TRBD1. The CDR3 has 17 amino acids. V shed 3 bases and J 9 bases; nucleotides not matched to a gene: 17. Per the germline V gene, CDR1 is LGHNA and CDR2 is YNFKEQ. For the CDR3, the DNA is TGTGCCAGCAGCCAGGCCTCCCCGGGACAGATCTCCTCTGAGCAGTTCTTC. Its protein is CASSQASPGQISSEQFF.

The V gene is TRBV28, the J gene TRBJ2-1, with D perhaps TRBD2 (6 bases). There are 14 residues in the CDR3. The V gene's germline CDR1 is MDHEN and CDR2 SYDVKM. The V gene lost 7 bases and the J gene lost 9 bases, with 19 bases spanning the gap. In DNA form, the CDR3 reads TGTGCCAGCAACGTGGCCAGGGAGGTCGGTGAGCAGTTCTTC. This translates into CASNVAREVGEQFF. The complete variable domain, with remaining parts taken from reference TRBV28 and TRBJ2-1, reads DVKVTQSSRYLVKRTGEKVFLECVQDMDHENMFWYRQDPGLGLRLIYFSYDVKMKEKGDIPEGYSVSREKKERFSLILESASTNQTSMYLCASNVAREVGEQFFGPGTRLTVL.

This rearrangement joins TRBV2 to TRBJ1-1; no clear D. This CDR3 has 12 amino acids. V was trimmed by 4 bases and J by 10 bases, leaving 13 bases between them. Germline V gives CDR1 SNHLY, CDR2 FYNNEI. CDR3 region: CASSGQSGRAFF. The CDR3 bases are TGTGCCAGCAGTGGTCAATCCGGGAGAGCTTTCTTT.

This clonotype was detected only a few times. This chain connects TRBV14 to TRBJ2-4; TRBD1 might be the D (6 bases). The germline V gene encodes CDR1 SGHDN and CDR2 FVKESK. The CDR3 totals 15 residues. V lost 0 bases, J lost 9 bases, and 15 bases lay in between. DNA of the CDR3: TGTGCCAGCAGCCAAGACTTACAGGGCCGAAGCATTCAGTACTTC. This codes for CASSQDLQGRSIQYF.

This clonotype was counted at least ten times. This chain uses TRBV12-3 or TRBV12-4 with TRBJ2-1, with 10 bases that match TRBD2. V trimming: 6 bases; J trimming: 4 bases; junction bases outside the gene matches: 3. CDR3 length: 14 amino acids. This chain's CDR3 is CASRQRGGYNEQFF. CDR3 coding DNA: TGTGCCAGCAGGCAGCGGGGGGGATACAATGAGCAGTTCTTC.

Only a few counts were recorded for this clonotype. The V and J genes are TRBV18 and TRBJ1-2; a weak D match, TRBD1 (5 bases). There are 15 residues in the CDR3. Germline V gene sequence: CDR1 KGHSH, CDR2 LQKENI. Between the trimmed V and J ends, which lost 5 bases and 7 bases, there was a span of 20 bases. The CDR3 reads CASSTLGEGMRGYTF. CDR3 in DNA: TGTGCCAGCTCAACCCTAGGAGAGGGGATGCGTGGCTACACCTTC.

This clonotype occurred many times. V and J are TRBV6-5 and TRBJ2-7; D remains ambiguous. V was shortened by 2 bases and J by 0 bases, with 8 bases between the two germline ends. The CDR3 has 14 amino acids. Per the germline V gene, CDR1 is MNHEY and CDR2 is SVGAGI. The CDR3 loop reads CASSYSESSYEQYF. CDR3 in DNA: TGTGCCAGCAGTTACAGTGAGAGCTCCTACGAGCAGTACTTC.

The J gene is TRBJ2-1, the V gene TRBV4-2; D call uncertain. V lost 0 bases to trimming and J lost 7 bases, with 13 bases between them. The CDR3 contains 15 residues. Germline values: CDR1 LGHNA, CDR2 YNFKEQ. The CDR3 DNA is TGTGCCAGCAGCCAAGATTTATTAAGGCGGAATGAGCAGTTCTTC. Amino acids: CASSQDLLRRNEQFF.

Many counts were recorded for this clonotype. The J gene is TRBJ2-5, the V gene TRBV10-3; 14 bases align to TRBD2. The trim removed 6 bases at V and 8 bases at J, leaving 5 bases unmatched. The V gene's germline CDR1 is ENHRY and CDR2 SYGVKD. The CDR3 sequence is 14 residues long. The CDR3 reads CAIRQGTSGRTQYF. The CDR3 DNA reads TGTGCCATCAGACAAGGGACTAGCGGGAGAACCCAGTACTTC.

Note on this clonotype: Given a much more abundant clone one base away, this may be a read error. This chain connects TRBV4-3 to TRBJ2-1; 14 bases are a match to TRBD2. This CDR3 comprises 17 residues. In germline, CDR1 is LGHNA, CDR2 YSLEER. The CDR3 DNA reads TGCGCCGGCAGCCCCCGGACTAGCGGGGGGTCCTACAATGAGCAGTTCTTC. This codes for CAGSPRTSGGSYNEQFF.

The rearrangement joins TRBV6-5 to TRBJ2-5; TRBD2 aligns across 8 bases. This CDR3 comprises 16 residues. Germline lookup yields CDR1 MNHEY and CDR2 SVGAGI. V lost 0 bases to trimming and J lost 5 bases; unmatched junction nucleotides: 8. The CDR3 reads CASSYSIPGGQETQYF. In DNA form, the CDR3 reads TGTGCCAGCAGTTACTCTATCCCGGGGGGGCAGGAGACCCAGTACTTC.

This clonotype was recorded a few times. This chain joins TRBV28 and TRBJ2-1; TRBD2 aligns across 14 bases. The junction had 8 bases not matched to a gene; V was cut back by 3 bases and J by 4 bases. Germline V gene sequence: CDR1 MDHEN, CDR2 SYDVKM. The CDR3 is made up of 18 amino acids. Here the CDR3 DNA reads TGTGCCAGCAGTTTTTTTGGACTAGCGGGGGGCCGGTACAATGAGCAGTTCTTC. Translation gives CASSFFGLAGGRYNEQFF.

Ten or more counts support this clonotype. The chain links TRBV27 to TRBJ1-1, with 9 positions matching TRBD1. The V gene's germline CDR1 is MNHEY and CDR2 SMNVEV (reference sequence). The CDR3 totals 17 residues. The V segment lost 6 bases and the J segment 3 bases; nucleotides outside the gene matches: 14. Written as DNA, the CDR3 is TGTGCCAGCAGGACCTACAGGGGGCCCTCTTCCTACACTGAAGCTTTCTTT. It codes for CASRTYRGPSSYTEAFF.

This chain uses TRBV5-1 with TRBJ2-1; TRBD2 might be the D (6 bases). V lost 0 bases, J lost 4 bases, and 11 bases lay in between. The germline V gene encodes CDR1 SGHRS and CDR2 YFSETQ. The CDR3 spans 15 residues. CDR3 sequence (DNA): TGCGCCAGCAGCTTGGAGCGGGCGGGGTACAATGAGCAGTTCTTC. Translating it yields CASSLERAGYNEQFF.

In this sample, this clonotype turned up many times. The rearrangement uses TRBV7-2 and TRBJ2-7; no clear D. Looked up from germline, CDR1 is SGHTA and CDR2 is FQGNSA. The CDR3 length is 15 residues. V was cut by 2 bases and J by 2 bases, with 13 bases left in between. The CDR3 sequence is CASSLFGLSTYEQYF. DNA for the CDR3: TGTGCCAGCAGCTTATTTGGTTTATCAACCTACGAGCAGTACTTC.

Details on this clonotype: It may be a read error: a sequence one base away is much more abundant. The chain is built from TRBV4-2 and TRBJ2-5, with D possibly TRBD1 on 6 matching bases. The CDR3 spans 14 residues. Germline CDR1 and CDR2: LGHNA and YNFKEQ. V lost 0 bases and J lost 11, with 16 bases in between. The chain's CDR3 is CASSQDWTDNEQYF. The CDR3 DNA reads TGTGCCAGCAGCCAAGATTGGACAGACAATGAGCAGTACTTC.

This clonotype was counted at least ten times. This rearrangement joins TRBV11-2 to TRBJ2-7; 7 positions match TRBD1. Germline V gene data show CDR1 as SGHAT and CDR2 as FQNNGV. The V segment lost 5 bases and the J segment 4 bases; nucleotides outside the gene matches: 8. The CDR3 extends over 14 amino acids. The CDR3 protein is CASSPRGRGYEQYF. The DNA of the CDR3 is TGTGCCAGCAGCCCTCGGGGCAGGGGGTACGAGCAGTACTTC.

This clonotype was observed a few times. The chain employs TRBV28 and TRBJ1-2; 7 bases agree with TRBD1. This CDR3 has 14 amino acids. Germline CDR1 and CDR2: MDHEN and SYDVKM. Germline trimming cut 7 bases from V and 3 bases from J; bases unmatched to any gene: 8. The CDR3 nucleotides read TGTGCCAGCATAACAGGGGCGGGATACTATGGCTACACCTTC. Translating gives CASITGAGYYGYTF.

As for this clonotype: A single base separates this from a much larger clone, so it may be a read error. V is TRBV7-9 and J is TRBJ2-1; 8 bases align to TRBD2. Germline V gene sequence: CDR1 SEHNR, CDR2 FQNEAQ (reference sequence). V shed 0 bases and J 8 bases; nucleotides not matched to a gene: 6. This CDR3 region has 15 residues. The CDR3 DNA follows: TGTGCCAGCAGCTTAGCGGCGGGGGGTCAGGATGAGCAGTTCTTC. Its translation: CASSLAAGGQDEQFF. Full variable domain (remainder filled in from reference TRBV7-9 and TRBJ2-1): DTGVSQNPRHKITKRGQNVTFRCDPISEHNRLYWYRQTLGQGPEFLTYFQNEAQLEKSRLLSDRFSAERPKGSFSTLEIQRTEQGDSAMYLCASSLAAGGQDEQFFGPGTRLTVL.

This chain connects TRBV21-1 to TRBJ1-2. TRBV21-1 is a recognized pseudogene. The CDR3 has 15 amino acids. This CDR3 reads CASSKRQRSNYGYTF. The DNA for the CDR3 is TGTGCCAGCAGCAAAAGGCAGAGATCTAACTATGGCTACACCTTC.